The 7 T cell receptor beta chains presented below share a single source sample, sequenced in a study of Siglec-9 on CD8 T cells in melanoma. Clones were read by immunoSEQ multiplex PCR, and TCRdb kept only the in-frame ones, dropping some. In the table there are roughly 35,000 clones, roughly 80% of which are singletons. The sequencing sample was made of Siglec-9- CD8+ T cells sorted from blood. All receptors come from a human donor in good health.

V and J are TRBV7-9 and TRBJ1-1, with 10 bases identical to TRBD1. CDR3 length: 12 residues. CDR1 is SEHNR and CDR2 is FQNEAQ in the germline V gene (reference sequence). V lost 5 bases, J lost 11 bases, and 5 bases stayed unmatched. CDR3 DNA sequence: TGTGCCAGCAGCGCCGACAGGGGGCTGGCTTTCTTT. Translating it yields CASSADRGLAFF. The whole variable domain, filled in from reference TRBV7-9 and TRBJ1-1, reads DTGVSQNPRHKITKRGQNVTFRCDPISEHNRLYWYRQTLGQGPEFLTYFQNEAQLEKSRLLSDRFSAERPKGSFSTLEIQRTEQGDSAMYLCASSADRGLAFFGQGTRLTVV.

The chain combines TRBV5-4 with TRBJ2-7, with D possibly matching TRBD2 (5 bases). V shed 4 bases and J shed 5 bases, with 19 bases lying between them. The length of the CDR3 is 15 residues. Germline values: CDR1 SGHNT, CDR2 YYREEE (reference sequence). The CDR3 sequence is CASSPPGIELDEQYF. The CDR3 nucleotides read TGTGCCAGCAGCCCCCCCGGGATTGAGTTAGACGAGCAGTACTTC.

V usage is TRBV5-4 and J usage is TRBJ2-3; D uncertain. V was shortened by 0 bases and J by 9 bases, with 11 bases between the two germline ends. Germline V lookup: CDR1 SGHNT, CDR2 YYREEE (reference sequence). The CDR3 runs 13 residues. This chain's CDR3 is CASSLERYGTQYF. Written as DNA, the CDR3 is TGTGCCAGCAGCTTGGAACGGTACGGAACGCAGTATTTT.

Regarding this clone: The same CDR3 also results from other DNA sequences found in this sample. This chain connects TRBV19 to TRBJ1-5, with no clear D. Trimming left V 6 bases short and J 1 base short, with 10 bases between. CDR3 length equals 14 residues. The germline CDR1 and CDR2 sequences are LNHDA and SQIVND (reference sequence). CDR3 coding DNA: TGTGCCAGTAGGACCTCAAGCAGCAATCAGCCCCAGCATTTT. Translation gives CASRTSSSNQPQHF. The full variable domain, with the rest looked up from reference TRBV19 and TRBJ1-5, is DGGITQSPKYLFRKEGQNVTLSCEQNLNHDAMYWYRQDPGQGLRLIYYSQIVNDFQKGDIAEGYSVSREKKESFPLTVTSAQKNPTAFYLCASRTSSSNQPQHFGDGTRLSIL.

This chain joins TRBV19 and TRBJ2-2; D is unclear. Between the trimmed V and J ends, which lost 3 bases and 1 base, there was a span of 3 bases. Germline loops: CDR1 LNHDA, CDR2 SQIVND (reference sequence). The CDR3 sequence is 13 residues long. In DNA form, the CDR3 reads TGTGCCAGTAGTATTCTGAACACCGGGGAGCTGTTTTTT. It encodes CASSILNTGELFF.

This chain links TRBV5-1 with TRBJ2-2; no clear D gene. V lost 3 bases and J 4 bases, leaving 4 bases between the germline ends. This CDR3 has 12 residues. The germline CDR1 and CDR2 sequences are SGHRS and YFSETQ. CDR3 in amino acids: CASSYSTGELFF. The CDR3 nucleotides read TGCGCCAGCAGCTACAGCACCGGGGAGCTGTTTTTT.

The chain employs TRBV27 and TRBJ1-2, with 12 bases identical to TRBD1. V lost 6 bases and J lost 6; bases outside the gene matches: 2. The germline gives CDR1 MNHEY, CDR2 SMNVEV (reference sequence). CDR3 size: 13 residues. As DNA, the CDR3 is TGTGCCAGCAGGGGGACAGGGGGCAATGGCTACACCTTC. This encodes CASRGTGGNGYTF.